Each of the 26 T cell receptor beta chains below was sequenced from the same sample in a study of T cell repertoires in ileal Crohn's disease. Profiled with immunoSEQ multiplex PCR; TCRdb holds only in-frame clones, not every one. The sample lists over 11,000 clones, roughly 82% occurring once. Sequences were obtained from ileal tissue. These TCRs come from an adult with Crohn's disease.

The chain combines TRBV5-1 with TRBJ2-5; a possible D gene is TRBD2 (7 bases). Germline CDR1 SGHRS, CDR2 YFSETQ. Trimming took off 4 bases at V and 1 base at J, with 17 bases between the two ends. The CDR3 is 16 residues long. Here the CDR3 DNA reads TGCGCCAGCAGCGGAGGGGGGGGCGAACTCCAAGAGACCCAGTACTTC. It codes for CASSGGGGELQETQYF. Full variable domain (remainder filled in from reference TRBV5-1 and TRBJ2-5): KAGVTQTPRYLIKTRGQQVTLSCSPISGHRSVSWYQQTPGQGLQFLFEYFSETQRNKGNFPGRFSGRQFSNSRSEMNVSTLELGDSALYLCASSGGGGELQETQYFGPGTRLLVL.

V usage is TRBV6-6 and J usage is TRBJ1-3, with no clear D. V was cut by 8 bases and J by 2 bases, with 16 bases left in between. This CDR3 comprises 15 residues. CDR1 is MNHNY and CDR2 is SVGAGI in the germline V gene (reference sequence). The CDR3, as DNA: TGTGCCAGCTCAGTTGGGCTCGTGCCTGGAAACACCATATATTTT. This translates into CASSVGLVPGNTIYF.

CDR3 sequence (DNA): TGTGCCAGCAGCTTAATCCGTACAGATACGCAGTATTTT. Its translation is CASSLIRTDTQYF. The J gene is TRBJ2-3, the V gene TRBV7-8; D is unresolved. Trimming shortened V by 2 bases and J by 3 bases, and 6 bases separated the two germline ends. The CDR3 is made up of 13 amino acids. In germline, CDR1 is SGHVS, CDR2 FQNEAQ.

The chain is built from TRBV18 and TRBJ1-2; 9 bases line up with TRBD1. Germline CDR1 and CDR2: KGHSH and LQKENI. CDR3 length: 16 amino acids. The ends lost 1 base at V and 4 bases at J; junction bases unmatched: 7. The CDR3 region is CASSPQNGQGSYGYTF. The CDR3 DNA reads TGTGCCAGCTCACCACAAAACGGACAGGGGAGCTATGGCTACACCTTC.

This chain uses TRBV10-1 with TRBJ1-1; D unclear. The CDR3 has 13 amino acids. Trimming removed 5 bases at V and 1 base at J, with 8 bases between. Germline assignment: CDR1 WNHNN and CDR2 SYGVQD (reference sequence). CDR3 sequence: CASSPHGNTEAFF. CDR3 DNA sequence: TGCGCCAGCAGTCCCCACGGGAACACTGAAGCTTTCTTT.

This chain links TRBV13 with TRBJ2-2; D is unresolved. V dropped 2 bases and J dropped 4 bases, with 11 bases sitting between them. Germline CDR1 and CDR2: PRHDT and FYEKMQ (reference sequence). CDR3 size: 15 residues. CDR3 coding DNA: TGTGCCAGCAGCTTACCCCCAACGGGCACCGGGGAGCTGTTTTTT. Protein product: CASSLPPTGTGELFF.

CDR3: CASTGGDTDTQYF. CDR3 sequence (DNA): TGTGCCAGCACCGGGGGGGACACAGATACGCAGTATTTT. The chain uses TRBV9 and TRBJ2-3; TRBD2 aligns across 8 bases. With V trimmed by 6 bases and J by 2 bases, 2 bases remained unmatched. CDR1 is SGDLS and CDR2 is YYNGEE in the germline V gene. The CDR3 is 13 amino acids. The complete variable domain, with remaining parts taken from reference TRBV9 and TRBJ2-3, reads DSGVTQTPKHLITATGQRVTLRCSPRSGDLSVYWYQQSLDQGLQFLIQYYNGEERAKGNILERFSAQQFPDLHSELNLSSLELGDSALYFCASTGGDTDTQYFGPGTRLTVL.

CDR3 sequence (DNA): TGCGCCAGCGGCCTTATCCCCGTCAGGGGGCGAGAGACCCAGTACTTC. Translation: CASGLIPVRGRETQYF. The chain employs TRBV23-1 and TRBJ2-5; TRBD1 agrees at 8 bases. TRBV23-1 is recorded as an ORF, its role being uncertain. With 8 bases clipped from V and 4 bases from J, the junction kept 15 bases outside the gene matches. This CDR3 spans 16 amino acids.

The chain couples TRBV6-5 to TRBJ1-5, with 8 nucleotides matching TRBD1. V dropped 6 bases and J dropped 6; count of bases not matched to a gene: 7. Germline CDR1 is MNHEY and CDR2 is SVGAGI. The CDR3 contains 14 residues. The CDR3 DNA follows: TGTGCCAGCAGCGCTGACAGGGGAGCTCAGCCCCAGCATTTT. Translated, it gives CASSADRGAQPQHF.

A note on this clone: Other DNA sequences in this specimen translate into the identical CDR3. The chain links TRBV30 to TRBJ2-5; D is undetermined. The CDR3 is 11 amino acids. V shed 2 bases and J shed 4 bases, with 5 bases lying between them. CDR1 is GTSNPN and CDR2 is SVGIG in the germline V gene (reference sequence). The CDR3 coding sequence is TGTGCCTGGAGTTATAGAGAGACCCAGTACTTC. Encoded protein: CAWSYRETQYF.

The chain recombines TRBV9 with TRBJ1-2, with unresolved D. This CDR3 comprises 14 residues. Germline CDR1 SGDLS, CDR2 YYNGEE. V was shortened by 0 bases and J by 4 bases, with 10 bases between the two germline ends. In DNA, the CDR3 is TGTGCCAGCAGCGTAGACAGTCGTAGCTATGGCTACACCTTC. Amino acid sequence: CASSVDSRSYGYTF.

The V and J genes are TRBV7-3 and TRBJ2-2, with D maybe TRBD2 (5 bases). V dropped 5 bases and J dropped 4 bases, with 14 bases sitting between them. The CDR3 length is 15 residues. In germline, CDR1 is SGHTA, CDR2 FQGTGA. CDR3 region: CASSLGGGGTGELFF. The CDR3 DNA reads as TGTGCCAGCAGCCTCGGTGGAGGCGGCACCGGGGAGCTGTTTTTT.

The chain combines TRBV7-9 with TRBJ1-2, with a weak D call TRBD1 (5 bases). Trimming left V 5 bases short and J 5 bases short, with 9 bases between. Germline lookup yields CDR1 SEHNR and CDR2 FQNEAQ (reference sequence). The CDR3 length is 12 residues. The CDR3 is CASSAGTYGYTF. CDR3 DNA sequence: TGTGCCAGCAGCGCCGGGACTTATGGCTACACCTTC.

This clone has only one observation. The chain links TRBV29-1 to TRBJ2-2; D may be TRBD1 (5 bases). Germline CDR1 reads SQVTM; CDR2 reads ANQGSEA. There are 13 residues in the CDR3. The V gene lost 7 bases and the J gene lost 7 bases, with 16 bases spanning the gap. CDR3 region: CSDQQVRGGELFF. The CDR3 coding sequence is TGCAGCGACCAACAGGTTCGAGGCGGGGAGCTGTTTTTT.

The genes are TRBV4-1 and TRBJ1-5; 8 bases agree with TRBD1. V lost 3 bases to trimming and J lost 5 bases; unmatched junction nucleotides: 6. In germline, CDR1 is MGHRA, CDR2 YSYEKL. The CDR3 is 15 residues long. The CDR3 bases are TGCGCCAGCAGCCAGAGTACAGGGGGGTATCAGCCCCAGCATTTT. It codes for CASSQSTGGYQPQHF.

In its sample, this clone was seen once. The chain has TRBV6-1 and TRBJ1-6, with D uncertain. CDR1 and CDR2 from the germline V gene are MNHNS and SASEGT. This CDR3 comprises 16 residues. V gave up 2 bases and J gave up 8 bases, with 16 bases separating them. Here the CDR3 reads CASSESQVRRDSPLHF. For the CDR3, the DNA is TGTGCCAGCAGTGAATCCCAGGTGCGCAGAGATTCACCCCTCCACTTT.

The V and J genes are TRBV19 and TRBJ1-1; D ambiguous. V was pared by 7 bases and J by 1 base, with 28 bases between. From germline, CDR1 is LNHDA and CDR2 SQIVND (reference sequence). The CDR3 extends over 19 amino acids. CDR3 in amino acids: CASTNIWEAVGRRNTEAFF. DNA of the CDR3: TGTGCCAGTACCAACATATGGGAGGCAGTCGGGAGGAGGAACACTGAAGCTTTCTTT.

This chain joins TRBV28 and TRBJ1-5; perhaps TRBD1 as D (6 bases). The V gene's germline CDR1 is MDHEN and CDR2 SYDVKM. V was pared by 4 bases and J by 5 bases, with 18 bases between. The CDR3 extends over 16 amino acids. The CDR3 DNA is TGTGCCAGCAGTTGGGGGTCGGGGGGCCTGGATCAGCCCCAGCATTTT. Translating gives CASSWGSGGLDQPQHF.

This sequence joins TRBV6-1 and TRBJ1-6; D call uncertain. The CDR3 is made up of 15 amino acids. Germline V gene sequence: CDR1 MNHNS, CDR2 SASEGT. Trimming shortened V by 7 bases and J by 7 bases, and 17 bases separated the two germline ends. The CDR3 loop is CASTSPSSSNSPLHF. The CDR3 region has the DNA TGTGCCAGCACCTCCCCGTCGTCGTCCAATTCACCCCTCCACTTT.

V is TRBV19 and J is TRBJ2-6; TRBD1 matches at 8 bases. This CDR3 is 16 amino acids long. Germline CDR1 and CDR2: LNHDA and SQIVND (reference sequence). V dropped 4 bases and J dropped 2; count of bases not matched to a gene: 4. The CDR3 sequence is CASSTRTGTGANVLTF. CDR3 sequence (DNA): TGTGCCAGTAGTACCAGGACAGGGACTGGGGCCAACGTCCTGACTTTC.

The chain recombines TRBV19 with TRBJ1-5; D not certain. With 3 bases removed from V and 6 bases from J, the gap between germline ends came to 18 bases. This CDR3 region has 16 residues. The germline V gene encodes CDR1 LNHDA and CDR2 SQIVND (reference sequence). The chain's CDR3 is CASSIPRGVFRQPQHF. For the CDR3, the DNA is TGTGCCAGTAGTATCCCCCGGGGAGTTTTCCGTCAGCCCCAGCATTTT.

V is TRBV6-5 and J is TRBJ2-1; 7 nucleotides align to TRBD1. This CDR3 is built from 14 residues. The germline V gene encodes CDR1 MNHEY and CDR2 SVGAGI. The V gene end was trimmed by 6 bases and the J gene end by 6 bases; junction bases not matched to a gene: 8. The DNA for the CDR3 is TGTGCCAGCAGCTACGACACAGGGGTCAATGAGCAGTTCTTC. Its translation: CASSYDTGVNEQFF.

This chain connects TRBV6-6 to TRBJ2-3; D is undetermined. This CDR3 spans 14 amino acids. In germline, CDR1 is MNHNY, CDR2 SVGAGI (reference sequence). Trimming shortened V by 2 bases and J by 6 bases, and 12 bases separated the two germline ends. In DNA form, the CDR3 reads TGTGCCAGCAGTTACGGAAGGTCGGAGGATACGCAGTATTTT. Amino acid sequence: CASSYGRSEDTQYF.

This chain joins TRBV19 and TRBJ1-2; 7 positions match TRBD1. Germline V gene lookup returns CDR1 LNHDA and CDR2 SQIVND (reference sequence). The CDR3 spans 14 residues. V lost 3 bases to trimming and J lost 3 bases; unmatched junction nucleotides: 4. CDR3 sequence: CASSIGGQYYGYTF. The DNA of the CDR3 is TGTGCCAGTAGTATTGGGGGACAGTACTATGGCTACACCTTC.

V gene TRBV7-9 combines with J gene TRBJ1-1; 10 bases fit TRBD1. The CDR3 covers 14 residues. Germline lookup yields CDR1 SEHNR and CDR2 FQNEAQ (reference sequence). J was trimmed by 1 base and V by 5 bases; bases with no gene match: 1. The CDR3 region has the DNA TGTGCCAGCAGCCGACAGGGGGCGAACACTGAAGCTTTCTTT. The encoded protein is CASSRQGANTEAFF.

This sequence joins TRBV2 and TRBJ1-6; no reliable D call. CDR1 and CDR2 (germline): SNHLY, FYNNEI. The CDR3 extends over 15 amino acids. The V end lost 7 bases, the J end lost 3 bases, and 13 bases lay between the germline ends. CDR3 sequence reads: CASTGPEIYNSPLHF. The CDR3 bases are TGTGCCAGCACCGGCCCGGAGATCTATAATTCACCCCTCCACTTT.